Listed here is a single T cell receptor (beta chain). Which antigen it targets is not known. Its ends do not fully match the called genes, so a read error is possible. In this study, focal radiation therapy paired with CTLA-4 blockade (ipilimumab) was tested in patients who had chemo-refractory metastatic non-small-cell lung cancer. The library came from the immunoSEQ multiplex PCR assay. Held by TCRdb, this immuneACCESS table contains in-frame sequences only and omits some clones. Under half of the omission traces to an unresolved V gene where checked; the cause of the rest is unknown. The sample has over 95,000 clones on record, 65% to 85% of them singletons. The ten largest make up around 3% of the sample. CDR1 and CDR2, per the germline V gene (reference sequence), are LNHDA and SQIVND. The CDR3 covers 16 residues, taking in both the cysteine and the phenylalanine. Only the CDR3 DNA stays, 48 bases, in frame from base 1.

These data originate in a study of radiotherapy plus CTLA-4 blockade in lung cancer (dated by TCRdb to the late 2010s). About the study as a whole: Objective responses occurred in around 19% of enrolled patients, and roughly 30% achieved disease control.

The full study reports these points: After treatment with radiotherapy and ipilimumab, TCR clones that came from tumors expanded in the peripheral blood. The strongest predictors of response, as reported, were early dynamic changes in blood T cell clones along with a rise in serum interferon-beta after radiation.

The sequences come from peripheral blood, collected from a patient treated with radiotherapy plus ipilimumab. This TCR derives from a human donor with non-small cell lung cancer who had a partial response to radiotherapy plus ipilimumab. Some clones in this sample may be carry-over from other donors' samples. This chain is built from TRBV19 and TRBJ1-5; the D gene is unclear. The CDR3 region has the sequence CASSIDRSGSNRPQHF. The sequenced DNA: TGTGCCAGTAGTATAGACAGGTCCGGGAGCAATCGGCCCCAGCATTTT.